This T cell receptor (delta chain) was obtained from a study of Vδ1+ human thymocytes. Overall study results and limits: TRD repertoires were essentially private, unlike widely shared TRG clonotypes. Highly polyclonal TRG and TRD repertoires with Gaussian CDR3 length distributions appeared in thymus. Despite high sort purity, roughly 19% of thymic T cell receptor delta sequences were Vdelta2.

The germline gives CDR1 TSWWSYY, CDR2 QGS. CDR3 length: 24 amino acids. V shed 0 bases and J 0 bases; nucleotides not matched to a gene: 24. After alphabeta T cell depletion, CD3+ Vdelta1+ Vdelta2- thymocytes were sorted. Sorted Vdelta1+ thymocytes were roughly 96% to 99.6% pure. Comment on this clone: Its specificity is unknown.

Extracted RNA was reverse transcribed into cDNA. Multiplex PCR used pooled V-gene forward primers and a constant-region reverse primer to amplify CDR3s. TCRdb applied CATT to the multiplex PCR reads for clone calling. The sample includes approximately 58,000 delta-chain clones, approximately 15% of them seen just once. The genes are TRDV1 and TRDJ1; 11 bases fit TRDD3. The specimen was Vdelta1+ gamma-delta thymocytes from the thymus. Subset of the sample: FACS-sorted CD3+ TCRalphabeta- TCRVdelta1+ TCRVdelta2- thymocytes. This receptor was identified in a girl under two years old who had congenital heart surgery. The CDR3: CALGELLPPWGIPYTLPYTDKLIF. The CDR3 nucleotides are TGTGCTCTTGGGGAACTACTTCCTCCCTGGGGGATACCGTATACCCTCCCGTACACCGATAAACTCATCTTT.